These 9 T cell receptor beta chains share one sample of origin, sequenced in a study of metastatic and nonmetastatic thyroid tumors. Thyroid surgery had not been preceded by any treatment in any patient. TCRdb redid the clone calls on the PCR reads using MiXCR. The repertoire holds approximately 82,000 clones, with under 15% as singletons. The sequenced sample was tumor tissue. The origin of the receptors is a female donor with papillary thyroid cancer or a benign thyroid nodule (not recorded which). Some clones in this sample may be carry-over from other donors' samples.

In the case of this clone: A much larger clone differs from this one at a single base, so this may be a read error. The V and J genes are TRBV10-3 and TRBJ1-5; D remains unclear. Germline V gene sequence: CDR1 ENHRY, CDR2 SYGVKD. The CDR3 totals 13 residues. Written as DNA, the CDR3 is TGTGCCATCAGTGAGTCGATGGAGCAGCCCCAGAATTTT. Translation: CAISESMEQPQNF.

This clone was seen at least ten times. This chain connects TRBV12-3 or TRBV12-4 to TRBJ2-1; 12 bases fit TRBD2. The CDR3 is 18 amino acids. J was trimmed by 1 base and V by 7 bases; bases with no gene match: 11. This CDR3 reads CASTQSGLAGLSYNEQFF. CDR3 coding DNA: TGTGCCAGCACCCAATCGGGACTAGCGGGTCTATCCTACAATGAGCAGTTCTTC.

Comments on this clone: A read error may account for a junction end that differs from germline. CDR3 bases: TGTACCAGCAGCCAAGCCGGGAGCTCCTACAATGAGCAGTTCTTC. Its protein product is CTSSQAGSSYNEQFF. The J gene is TRBJ2-1, the V gene TRBV3-1; a possible D gene is TRBD2 (6 bases). Germline V lookup: CDR1 LGHDT, CDR2 YNNKEL (reference sequence). The CDR3 covers 15 residues.

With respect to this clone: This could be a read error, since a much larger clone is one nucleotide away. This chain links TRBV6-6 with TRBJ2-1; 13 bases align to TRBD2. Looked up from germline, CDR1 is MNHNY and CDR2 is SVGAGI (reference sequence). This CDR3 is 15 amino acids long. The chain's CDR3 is CACSYGTSGMGEQFF. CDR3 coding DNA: TGTGCCTGCAGTTACGGGACTAGCGGGATGGGTGAGCAGTTCTTC.

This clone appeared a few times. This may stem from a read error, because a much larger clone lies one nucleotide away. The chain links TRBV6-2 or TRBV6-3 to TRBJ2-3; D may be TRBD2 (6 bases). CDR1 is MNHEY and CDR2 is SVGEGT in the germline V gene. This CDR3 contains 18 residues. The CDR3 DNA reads TGTGCCAGCATTTACCCGTCGCGGGGCGTCCAAGGCACAGATACGCAGTATTTT. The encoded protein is CASIYPSRGVQGTDTQYF.

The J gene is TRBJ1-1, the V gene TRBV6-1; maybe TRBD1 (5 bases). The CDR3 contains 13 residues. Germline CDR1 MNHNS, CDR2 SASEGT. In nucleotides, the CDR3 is TGTGCAGGCAGCGCGGACATGAACACTGAAGCTTTCTTT. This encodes CAGSADMNTEAFF.

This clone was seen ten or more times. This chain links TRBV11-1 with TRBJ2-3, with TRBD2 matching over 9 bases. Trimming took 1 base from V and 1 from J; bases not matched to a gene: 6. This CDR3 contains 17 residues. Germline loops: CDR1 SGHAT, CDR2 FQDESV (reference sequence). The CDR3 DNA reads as TGTGCCAGCAGCTTAGATTGGCGGGAGGGTGGCACAGATACGCAGTATTTT. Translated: CASSLDWREGGTDTQYF.

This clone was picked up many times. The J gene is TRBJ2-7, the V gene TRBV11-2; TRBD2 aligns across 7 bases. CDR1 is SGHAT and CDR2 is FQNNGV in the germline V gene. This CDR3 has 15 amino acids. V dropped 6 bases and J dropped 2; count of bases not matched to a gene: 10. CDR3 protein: CASSHTRDYTYEQYF. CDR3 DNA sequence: TGTGCCAGCAGTCACACCCGGGACTATACCTACGAGCAGTACTTC.

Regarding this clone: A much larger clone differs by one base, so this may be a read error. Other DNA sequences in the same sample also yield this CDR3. The DNA of the CDR3 is TGTGCCAGTAGTCACGGACAGGTAGCCTACAATGAGCAGTTCTTC. Its protein product is CASSHGQVAYNEQFF. The chain employs TRBV5-4 and TRBJ2-1; 7 nucleotides line up with TRBD1. CDR3 length: 15 residues. In germline, CDR1 is SGHNT, CDR2 YYREEE (reference sequence). J was trimmed by 2 bases and V by 8 bases; bases with no gene match: 10. Supplemented by reference TRBV5-4 and TRBJ2-1, the full variable domain reads ETGVTQSPTHLIKTRGQQVTLRCSSQSGHNTVSWYQQALGQGPQFIFQYYREEENGRGNFPPRFSGLQFPNYSSELNVNALELDDSALYLCASSHGQVAYNEQFFGPGTRLTVL.